A single T cell receptor beta chain is shown here with its context. The antigen remains undetermined. CD45RO/CCR7/CD25/CD127/CD95/CD27 sorting isolated CD4+ naive, central memory, regulatory and stem cell-like memory cells. This sample was included in a study of beta chain features in type 1 diabetes. Study-wide context: Age, gender and cell yields were similar between patients and healthy donors.

The entirety of the isolated RNA underwent reverse transcription, so expressed TCRB transcripts were sequenced. Clones were sequenced by immunoSEQ multiplex PCR, and TCRdb holds only the in-frame ones, with some missing. The sample records nearly 700,000 clones, around an eighth being singletons. The length of the CDR3 is 16 residues. V lost 6 bases to trimming and J lost 0 bases; unmatched junction nucleotides: 10. Germline V CDR1 and CDR2: SNHLY, FYNNEI. Study-level results: Researchers could not determine here whether HLA type influences TCRB rearrangement. TCRB CDR3 length was moderately but significantly reduced in all four CD4+ subsets of Type 1 diabetes patients. Reduced insertions and increased deletions marked VDJ junctions in type 1 diabetes patients.

J is TRBJ1-1 and V is TRBV2; 7 bases map to TRBD1. Sequenced material: naive CD4+ T cells from blood. The sequence was collected from a man aged 18 to 29 with type 1 diabetes. The CDR3, as DNA: TGTGCCAGCAGGCCTACAGGGGCCCTCATGAACACTGAAGCTTTCTTT. Residues: CASRPTGALMNTEAFF.